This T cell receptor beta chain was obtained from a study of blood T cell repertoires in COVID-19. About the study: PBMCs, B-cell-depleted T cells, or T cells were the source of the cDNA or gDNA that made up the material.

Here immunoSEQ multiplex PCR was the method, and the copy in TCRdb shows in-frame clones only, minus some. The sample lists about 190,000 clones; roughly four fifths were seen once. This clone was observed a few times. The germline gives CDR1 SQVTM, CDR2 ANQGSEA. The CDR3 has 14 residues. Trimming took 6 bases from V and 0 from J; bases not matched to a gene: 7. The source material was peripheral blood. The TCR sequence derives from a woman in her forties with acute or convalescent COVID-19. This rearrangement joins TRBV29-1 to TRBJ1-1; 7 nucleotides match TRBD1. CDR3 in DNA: TGCAGCGTCAAAACAGGGGCTATGAACACTGAAGCTTTCTTT. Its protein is CSVKTGAMNTEAFF.